The 27 T cell receptor beta chains reported below all come from one sample, sequenced in a study of early T cells in non-severe SARS-CoV-2 infection. TCRdb passed the 5' RACE reads through MiXCR, listing each CDR3 protein once. Of under 35,000 distinct CDR3 sequences in the sample, around 7% are singletons; the top ten hold 4% to 5%. Sequenced: whole blood. All receptors derive from an adult who was a healthcare worker with PCR-confirmed SARS-CoV-2 infection or an uninfected control (not recorded which).

At least ten counts were recorded for this clonotype. The chain combines TRBV27 with TRBJ2-3, with D possibly matching TRBD2 (5 bases). V was shortened by 8 bases and J by 1 base, with 16 bases between the two germline ends. Per germline, CDR1 MNHEY and CDR2 SMNVEV (reference sequence). This CDR3 region has 15 residues. The CDR3 here is CASLPGSLGTDTQYF. The CDR3 DNA is TGTGCCAGCCTCCCTGGGAGTTTAGGCACAGATACGCAGTATTTT.

This clonotype was seen ten or more times. The chain links TRBV4-2 to TRBJ2-2; a weak D match, TRBD2 (6 bases). V dropped 3 bases and J dropped 2 bases, with 10 bases sitting between them. The CDR3 is 15 amino acids. CDR1 and CDR2 (germline): LGHNA, YNFKEQ. The CDR3 DNA reads as TGTGCCAGCAGCCAGCCGGGACTCAACACCGGGGAGCTGTTTTTT. Amino acid sequence: CASSQPGLNTGELFF.

J is TRBJ2-3 and V is TRBV30; 8 bases are a match to TRBD2. The CDR3 covers 15 residues. CDR1 is GTSNPN, CDR2 SVGIG, per germline (reference sequence). V lost 1 base, J lost 6 bases, and 9 bases stayed unmatched. This CDR3 is CAWSGGLEAWDTQYF. In DNA, the CDR3 is TGTGCCTGGAGTGGGGGACTAGAGGCTTGGGATACGCAGTATTTT.

The chain uses TRBV30 and TRBJ1-1, with D perhaps TRBD1 (5 bases). The CDR3 loop spans 13 amino acids. Trimming stripped 4 bases from V and 1 base from J, with 10 bases between. In germline, CDR1 is GTSNPN, CDR2 SVGIG (reference sequence). The CDR3: CAWTGIQNTEAFF. CDR3 nucleotides: TGTGCCTGGACAGGGATACAGAACACTGAAGCTTTCTTT.

The chain recombines TRBV5-1 with TRBJ2-5; a weak D match, TRBD2 (5 bases). CDR3 length equals 15 residues. Per germline, CDR1 SGHRS and CDR2 YFSETQ. Trimming took off 2 bases at V and 3 bases at J, with 14 bases between the two ends. The CDR3 sequence: CASSFSARKEETQYF. The CDR3 DNA follows: TGCGCCAGCAGCTTTAGCGCCAGAAAGGAAGAGACCCAGTACTTC.

Points on this clonotype: A much larger clone sits a single nucleotide away, making a read error possible. The chain links TRBV12-3 or TRBV12-4 to TRBJ1-2; D possibly corresponds to TRBD1 (5 bases). This CDR3 spans 13 amino acids. Trimming left V 1 base short and J 10 bases short, with 13 bases between. This CDR3 is CASSLGTGRDYTF. The CDR3 nucleotides are TGTGCCAGCAGTTTAGGTACAGGCCGTGACTACACCTTC.

There are a few counts of this clonotype. The chain couples TRBV15 to TRBJ2-1; D uncertain. Per germline, CDR1 LNHNV and CDR2 YYDKDF (reference sequence). Deletions cut 0 bases from V and 2 bases from J, with 8 bases between. CDR3 length equals 15 residues. The CDR3 spells CATSRDKATYNEQFF. In DNA form, the CDR3 reads TGTGCCACCAGCAGAGATAAAGCGACCTACAATGAGCAGTTCTTC.

This clonotype was seen repeatedly, ten times or more. The chain carries TRBV7-7 and TRBJ2-7; 11 positions match TRBD2. CDR3 size: 14 residues. J gave up 4 bases and V 2 bases, and 1 base lay outside the gene matches. The V gene's germline CDR1 is SSHAT and CDR2 FNYEAQ (reference sequence). This chain's CDR3 is CASSLLAGGYEQYF. The CDR3 coding sequence is TGTGCCAGCAGCTTATTAGCGGGAGGGTACGAGCAGTACTTC.

With regard to this clonotype: A much larger clonotype is one base distant, so this may be a read error. This chain connects TRBV10-3 to TRBJ2-7; D perhaps matches TRBD2 (6 bases). The CDR3 is made up of 11 amino acids. Germline V gene sequence: CDR1 ENHRY, CDR2 SYGVKD. The CDR3 nucleotides read TGTGCCACCCGCAACGGCGGGGAGCGGTACTTC. Protein product: CATRNGGERYF.

This clonotype came up many times. The rearrangement uses TRBV5-1 and TRBJ2-5; no reliable D call. The CDR3 sequence is 11 residues long. V was shortened by 4 bases and J by 3 bases, with 4 bases between the two germline ends. Germline CDR1 reads SGHRS; CDR2 reads YFSETQ. CDR3 in amino acids: CASSVKETQYF. CDR3 nucleotide sequence: TGCGCCAGCAGCGTAAAAGAGACCCAGTACTTC.

The V gene is TRBV6-2 or TRBV6-3, the J gene TRBJ1-1; no clear D. Germline V gene data show CDR1 as MNHEY and CDR2 as SVGEGT. This CDR3 region has 16 residues. V was cut by 4 bases and J by 0 bases, with 15 bases left in between. The CDR3 region is CASSSYPKSMNTEAFF. CDR3 nucleotide sequence: TGTGCCAGCAGTTCCTACCCCAAGAGCATGAACACTGAAGCTTTCTTT.

This clonotype came up many times. The CDR3 DNA reads as TGTGCCTGGAGTCCACATGGGACCTACGAGCAGTACTTC. Translating it yields CAWSPHGTYEQYF. This chain connects TRBV30 to TRBJ2-7; D call uncertain. CDR1 is GTSNPN and CDR2 is SVGIG in the germline V gene (reference sequence). Trimming shortened V by 2 bases and J by 2 bases, and 10 bases separated the two germline ends. This CDR3 has 13 amino acids.

In this sample, this clonotype turned up many times. The chain links TRBV7-6 to TRBJ2-7, with 9 bases fitting TRBD1. CDR3 length equals 21 residues. The V gene's germline CDR1 is SGHVS and CDR2 FNYEAQ. J gave up 2 bases and V 1 base, and 21 bases lay outside the gene matches. The CDR3, as DNA: TGTGCCAGCAGCTTAGACGACGGATATCGTACGGGGGGACAGGGAACCTACGAGCAGTACTTC. The encoded protein is CASSLDDGYRTGGQGTYEQYF.

This clonotype was detected only a few times. This chain links TRBV7-2 with TRBJ2-7, with D hard to call. Germline CDR1 SGHTA, CDR2 FQGNSA. CDR3 size: 15 residues. The V end was cut by 0 bases, the J end by 2 bases, with 11 bases between. The CDR3 is CASSLAVSPTYEQYF. The CDR3, as DNA: TGTGCCAGCAGCTTAGCGGTCAGCCCGACCTACGAGCAGTACTTC.

The V call is TRBV5-1, the J call TRBJ1-1; 8 nucleotides line up with TRBD1. Germline CDR1 SGHRS, CDR2 YFSETQ. J was trimmed by 0 bases and V by 2 bases; bases with no gene match: 15. The CDR3 contains 19 residues. The DNA for the CDR3 is TGCGCCAGCAGCTTCAGTTTCCTTGCGGACAGGGTGGTGAACACTGAAGCTTTCTTT. Amino acid sequence: CASSFSFLADRVVNTEAFF.

This chain uses TRBV12-3 or TRBV12-4 with TRBJ2-1, with TRBD1 as a possible D gene (7 bases). V was pared by 3 bases and J by 6 bases, with 15 bases between. CDR3 length equals 15 residues. The CDR3 loop is CASSFARGDFNEQFF. The CDR3 DNA is TGTGCCAGCAGTTTTGCCAGGGGGGACTTCAATGAGCAGTTCTTC.

The V call is TRBV11-3, the J call TRBJ2-1, with 9 bases that match TRBD2. The trim removed 4 bases at V and 6 bases at J, leaving 7 bases unmatched. This CDR3 comprises 15 residues. CDR1 is SGHNT and CDR2 is YENEEA in the germline V gene. The CDR3 protein is CASSSLAGPTNEQFF. CDR3 in DNA: TGTGCCAGCAGCTCCCTAGCGGGGCCCACCAATGAGCAGTTCTTC.

This clonotype was seen many times. The chain combines TRBV29-1 with TRBJ1-4; D ambiguous. V lost 0 bases and J 4 bases, leaving 3 bases between the germline ends. CDR1 SQVTM and CDR2 ANQGSEA come from the germline V gene. This CDR3 comprises 12 residues. This CDR3 reads CSVEDYNEKLFF. In nucleotides, the CDR3 is TGCAGCGTTGAAGATTATAATGAAAAACTGTTTTTT.

This clonotype showed up many times. The chain links TRBV12-3 or TRBV12-4 to TRBJ2-7; 8 nucleotides agree with TRBD1. With V trimmed by 3 bases and J by 2 bases, 9 bases remained unmatched. The CDR3 sequence is 16 residues long. CDR3 in DNA: TGTGCCAGCAGTTTTGAAGCGACAGGGGTTGCCTACGAGCAGTACTTC. This codes for CASSFEATGVAYEQYF.

The chain uses TRBV6-5 and TRBJ1-2, with TRBD1 matching over 8 bases. The CDR3 has 16 residues. The junction had 13 bases not matched to a gene; V was cut back by 2 bases and J by 8 bases. The germline gives CDR1 MNHEY, CDR2 SVGAGI. The CDR3 sequence is CASSYLGQGGLGGYTF. CDR3 DNA: TGTGCCAGCAGTTACCTCGGACAGGGAGGGCTAGGCGGCTACACCTTC.

The CDR3 is CASSQASGSNQPQHF. DNA of the CDR3: TGTGCCAGCAGCCAGGCCAGTGGTAGCAATCAGCCCCAGCATTTT. The chain carries TRBV5-6 and TRBJ1-5; D gene unclear. The CDR3 runs to 15 residues. V gave up 4 bases and J gave up 0 bases, with 11 bases separating them. The germline V gene has CDR1 SGHDT and CDR2 YYEEEE.

This clonotype was counted ten times or more. The V and J genes are TRBV29-1 and TRBJ2-2, with 7 positions matching TRBD1. The V segment lost 7 bases and the J segment 6 bases; nucleotides outside the gene matches: 2. The CDR3 loop spans 11 amino acids. The germline gives CDR1 SQVTM, CDR2 ANQGSEA. The CDR3 reads CSGQGSGELFF. CDR3 DNA sequence: TGCAGCGGACAGGGATCCGGGGAGCTGTTTTTT.

The sample holds many counts of this clonotype. The J gene is TRBJ2-3, the V gene TRBV5-1, with D perhaps being TRBD1 or TRBD2 (5 bases each). Looked up from germline, CDR1 is SGHRS and CDR2 is YFSETQ. V gave up 0 bases and J gave up 4 bases, with 6 bases separating them. This CDR3 is built from 13 residues. The CDR3 loop is CASSLAGPDTQYF. CDR3 in DNA: TGCGCCAGCAGCTTGGCGGGGCCAGATACGCAGTATTTT.

The chain employs TRBV29-1 and TRBJ2-1; D unresolved. This CDR3 is 12 amino acids long. Germline assignment: CDR1 SQVTM and CDR2 ANQGSEA. V was shortened by 6 bases and J by 4 bases, with 10 bases between the two germline ends. CDR3: CSVSGQYNEQFF. CDR3 DNA sequence: TGCAGCGTGAGTGGCCAATACAATGAGCAGTTCTTC.

V gene TRBV12-3 or TRBV12-4 combines with J gene TRBJ1-4; TRBD1 agrees at 7 bases. J lost 2 bases, V lost 7 bases, and 10 bases had no gene match. CDR3 length equals 16 residues. Here the CDR3 reads CASTLTLRGTNEKLFF. In DNA, the CDR3 is TGTGCCAGCACCCTAACCCTCAGGGGGACTAATGAAAAACTGTTTTTT.

Within the sample, this clonotype is medium-sized. The genes are TRBV9 and TRBJ2-1; 12 bases line up with TRBD2. Germline lookup yields CDR1 SGDLS and CDR2 YYNGEE. V was pared by 4 bases and J by 5 bases, with 7 bases of the junction left unmatched. The CDR3 is made up of 16 amino acids. DNA for the CDR3: TGTGCCAGCAGCTCTCGGACTAGCGGGACTCACAATGAGCAGTTCTTC. This gives the protein CASSSRTSGTHNEQFF.

This clonotype was observed many times. The V and J genes are TRBV14 and TRBJ2-1, with D perhaps matching TRBD1 (5 bases). V was shortened by 0 bases and J by 2 bases, with 8 bases between the two germline ends. The CDR3 extends over 15 amino acids. The germline CDR1 and CDR2 sequences are SGHDN and FVKESK. CDR3 region: CASSQEGPTYNEQFF. The DNA for the CDR3 is TGTGCCAGCAGCCAAGAGGGGCCCACCTACAATGAGCAGTTCTTC.